The T cell receptor (beta chain) described here comes from a study of cytomegalovirus exposure and HLA in healthy donors. It was with 60 Vbeta and 13 Jbeta primers that the PCR ran. Measured with immunoSEQ multiplex PCR; TCRdb has only the in-frame clones, and not every one. The data hold tens of thousands of clones, with around three quarters observed a single time. This TCR came from a male donor in good health and CMV-seronegative. Sequencing used PBMCs.

CDR3 region: CASRSSARGTEAFF. CDR3 bases: TGTGCCAGCAGGTCTTCGGCCAGGGGCACTGAAGCTTTCTTT. V gene TRBV7-9 combines with J gene TRBJ1-1, with D possibly TRBD1 on 6 matching bases. V lost 6 bases, J lost 4 bases, and 15 bases lay in between. Looked up from germline, CDR1 is SEHNR and CDR2 is FQNEAQ (reference sequence). The CDR3 is 14 residues long.